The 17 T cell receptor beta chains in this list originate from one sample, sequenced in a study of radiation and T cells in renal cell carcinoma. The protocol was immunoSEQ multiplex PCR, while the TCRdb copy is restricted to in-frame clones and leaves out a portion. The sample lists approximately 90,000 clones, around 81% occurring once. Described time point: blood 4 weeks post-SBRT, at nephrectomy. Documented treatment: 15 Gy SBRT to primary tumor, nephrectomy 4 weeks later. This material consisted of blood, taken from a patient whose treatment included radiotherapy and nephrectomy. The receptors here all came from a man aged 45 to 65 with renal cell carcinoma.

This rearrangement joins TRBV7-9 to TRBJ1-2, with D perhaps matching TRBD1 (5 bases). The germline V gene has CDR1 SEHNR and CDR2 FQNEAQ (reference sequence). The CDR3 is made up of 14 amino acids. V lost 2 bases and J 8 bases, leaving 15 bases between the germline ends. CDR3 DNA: TGTGCCAGCAGCTTAAGAGGGACGGCTCGGGGCTACACCTTC. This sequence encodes CASSLRGTARGYTF.

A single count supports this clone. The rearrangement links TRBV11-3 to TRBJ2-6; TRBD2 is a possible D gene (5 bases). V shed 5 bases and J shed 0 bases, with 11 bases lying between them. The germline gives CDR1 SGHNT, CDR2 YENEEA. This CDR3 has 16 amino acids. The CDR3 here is CASSPDGNSGANVLTF. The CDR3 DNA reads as TGTGCCAGCAGCCCGGACGGGAACTCTGGGGCCAACGTCCTGACTTTC.

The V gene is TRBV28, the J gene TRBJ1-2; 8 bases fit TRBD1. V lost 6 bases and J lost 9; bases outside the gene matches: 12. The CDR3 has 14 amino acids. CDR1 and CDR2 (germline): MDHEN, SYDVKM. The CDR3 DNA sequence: TGTGCCAGCAGACCGTCGGACAGGGTAATGAGCTACACCTTC. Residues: CASRPSDRVMSYTF.

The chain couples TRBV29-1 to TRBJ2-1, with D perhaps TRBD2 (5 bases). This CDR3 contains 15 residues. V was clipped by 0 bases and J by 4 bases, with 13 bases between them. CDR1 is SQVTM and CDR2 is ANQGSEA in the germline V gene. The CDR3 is CSVEDMASRYNEQFF. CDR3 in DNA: TGCAGCGTTGAAGATATGGCTAGCCGATACAATGAGCAGTTCTTC.

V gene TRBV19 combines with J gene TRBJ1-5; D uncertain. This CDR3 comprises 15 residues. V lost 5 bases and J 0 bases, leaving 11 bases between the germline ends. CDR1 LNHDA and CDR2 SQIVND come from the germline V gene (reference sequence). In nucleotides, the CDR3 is TGTGCCAGTAGTCCAGAAACGTATAGCAATCAGCCCCAGCATTTT. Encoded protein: CASSPETYSNQPQHF.

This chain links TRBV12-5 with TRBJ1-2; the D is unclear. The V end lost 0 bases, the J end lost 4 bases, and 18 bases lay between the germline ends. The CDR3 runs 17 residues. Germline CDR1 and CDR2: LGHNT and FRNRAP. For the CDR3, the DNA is TGTGCTAGTGGTTTGGTACTATTGGAGGGAGACCTCTATGGCTACACCTTC. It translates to CASGLVLLEGDLYGYTF.

CDR3 in DNA: TGTGCCAGTAGTAGGTCAGGGGGCGCCTACAATGAGCAGTTCTTC. Residues: CASSRSGGAYNEQFF. The rearrangement uses TRBV19 and TRBJ2-1, with TRBD1 matching over 8 bases. The CDR3 is made up of 15 amino acids. Germline assignment: CDR1 LNHDA and CDR2 SQIVND (reference sequence). J was trimmed by 2 bases and V by 4 bases; bases with no gene match: 4.

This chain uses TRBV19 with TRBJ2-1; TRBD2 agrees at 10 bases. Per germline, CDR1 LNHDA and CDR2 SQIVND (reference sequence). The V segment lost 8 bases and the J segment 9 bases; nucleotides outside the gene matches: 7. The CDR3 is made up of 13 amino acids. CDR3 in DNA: TGTGCCAGTTCTGTCCAGCGGGAGGGTGAGCAGTTCTTC. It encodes CASSVQREGEQFF.

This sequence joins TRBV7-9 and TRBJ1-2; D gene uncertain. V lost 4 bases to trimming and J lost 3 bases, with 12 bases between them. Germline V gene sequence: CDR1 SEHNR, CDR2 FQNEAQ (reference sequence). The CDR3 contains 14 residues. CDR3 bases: TGTGCCAGCAGCTCTAGTCCAGGATACTATGGCTACACCTTC. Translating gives CASSSSPGYYGYTF.

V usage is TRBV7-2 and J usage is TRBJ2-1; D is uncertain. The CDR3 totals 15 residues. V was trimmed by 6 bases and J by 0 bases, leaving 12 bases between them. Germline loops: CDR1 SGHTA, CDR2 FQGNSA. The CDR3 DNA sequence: TGTGCCAGCAGGCAGCGTAGGAACTCCTACAATGAGCAGTTCTTC. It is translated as CASRQRRNSYNEQFF.

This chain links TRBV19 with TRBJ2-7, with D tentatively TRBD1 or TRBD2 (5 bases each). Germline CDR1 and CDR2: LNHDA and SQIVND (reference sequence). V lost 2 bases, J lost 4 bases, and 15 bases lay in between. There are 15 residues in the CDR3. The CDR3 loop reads CASSISGVGRYEQYF. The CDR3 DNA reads TGTGCCAGTAGTATATCGGGTGTGGGACGGTACGAGCAGTACTTC.

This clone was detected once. In nucleotides, the CDR3 is TGTGCCAGCAGCCAAACTAGCGGCACCGGGGAGCTGTTTTTT. It is translated as CASSQTSGTGELFF. The chain employs TRBV7-6 and TRBJ2-2, with 8 bases identical to TRBD2. Germline values: CDR1 SGHVS, CDR2 FNYEAQ. Trimming took 5 bases from V and 4 from J; bases not matched to a gene: 3. This CDR3 spans 14 amino acids.

The DNA of the CDR3 is TGTGCCAGCAGGATGGGACAGGGTAGCTCCTACGAGCAGTACTTC. Translating it yields CASRMGQGSSYEQYF. V is TRBV27 and J is TRBJ2-7, with 9 nucleotides matching TRBD1. This CDR3 contains 15 residues. V lost 6 bases, J lost 0 bases, and 6 bases stayed unmatched. Germline CDR1 is MNHEY and CDR2 is SMNVEV (reference sequence).

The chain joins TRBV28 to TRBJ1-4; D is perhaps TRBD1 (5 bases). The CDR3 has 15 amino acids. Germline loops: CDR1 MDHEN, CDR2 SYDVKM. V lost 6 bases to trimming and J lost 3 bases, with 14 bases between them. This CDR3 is CASSDYRSSNEKLFF. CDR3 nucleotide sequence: TGTGCCAGCAGCGACTACAGGAGTTCTAATGAAAAACTGTTTTTT.

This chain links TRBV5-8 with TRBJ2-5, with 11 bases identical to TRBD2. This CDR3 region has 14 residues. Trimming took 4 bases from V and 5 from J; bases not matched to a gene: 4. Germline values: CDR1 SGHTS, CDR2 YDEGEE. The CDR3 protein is CASSPRLAGETQYF. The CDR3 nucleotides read TGTGCCAGCAGCCCTCGACTAGCGGGGGAGACCCAGTACTTC. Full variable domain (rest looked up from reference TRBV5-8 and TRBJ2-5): EAGVTQSPTHLIKTRGQQATLRCSPISGHTSVYWYQQALGLGLQFLLWYDEGEERNRGNFPPRFSGRQFPNYSSELNVNALELEDSALYLCASSPRLAGETQYFGPGTRLLVL.

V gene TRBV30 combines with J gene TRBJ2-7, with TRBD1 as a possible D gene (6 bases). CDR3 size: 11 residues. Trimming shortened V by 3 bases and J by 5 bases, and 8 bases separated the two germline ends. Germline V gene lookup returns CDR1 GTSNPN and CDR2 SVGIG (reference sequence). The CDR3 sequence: CAWSGQNEQYF. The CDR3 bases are TGTGCCTGGAGCGGACAGAACGAGCAGTACTTC.

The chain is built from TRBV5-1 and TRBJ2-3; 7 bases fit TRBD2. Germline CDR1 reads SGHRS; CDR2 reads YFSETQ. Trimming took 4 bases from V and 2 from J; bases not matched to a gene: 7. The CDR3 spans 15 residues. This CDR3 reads CASSQAGLLTDTQYF. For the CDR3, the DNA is TGCGCCAGCAGCCAAGCGGGACTCCTCACAGATACGCAGTATTTT. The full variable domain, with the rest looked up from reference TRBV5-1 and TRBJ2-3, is KAGVTQTPRYLIKTRGQQVTLSCSPISGHRSVSWYQQTPGQGLQFLFEYFSETQRNKGNFPGRFSGRQFSNSRSEMNVSTLELGDSALYLCASSQAGLLTDTQYFGPGTRLTVL.